This T cell receptor beta chain was obtained from a study of beta chain features in type 1 diabetes. For the study at large: Age and gender were similar between patients and healthy donors, as were cell yields. Study-wide points: Type 1 diabetes patients showed fewer insertions and more deletions at VDJ junctions. Moderately but significantly shorter TCRB CDR3s were found in Type 1 diabetes patients in all four CD4+ subsets. Within the patient group, naive, central memory and Treg TCRB repertoires appeared more similar to each other than within healthy donors.

The germline V and J ends were trimmed by 7 bases and 4 bases, with 12 bases remaining between them. CDR1 is SQVTM and CDR2 is ANQGSEA in the germline V gene. This CDR3 comprises 12 residues. The authors sorted CD4+ naive, central memory, regulatory and stem cell-like memory cells via CD45RO/CCR7/CD25/CD127/CD95/CD27. Expressed TCRB transcripts got sequenced, as all isolated RNA was reverse transcribed. Clones were sequenced by immunoSEQ multiplex PCR, and TCRdb holds only the in-frame ones, with some missing. The top ten clones hold about 1.7% of a sample with tens of thousands of clones, approximately 60% of them seen once. A note on this clone: The antigen remains unidentified.

This TCR derives from a man aged 30-40 years with type 1 diabetes. Some clones in this sample may be carry-over from other donors' samples. This chain joins TRBV29-1 and TRBJ2-3, with D maybe TRBD2 (5 bases). The sequencing input was Tregs from blood. In nucleotides, the CDR3 is TGCAGCGCCGGGATTAGGGCAGATACGCAGTATTTT. Translation gives CSAGIRADTQYF.